The next 19 T cell receptor beta chains were all read from a single sample in a study of identical twins. One entry per CDR3 protein, called by TCRdb with MiXCR from the 5' RACE reads. Of under 800,000 distinct CDR3 sequences in the sample, 21% were seen once. These data were likewise used in another study, on T cells expressing NK-cell markers.

The sequencing input was PBMCs. The origin of the receptors is a young woman in good health.

This chain joins TRBV7-2 and TRBJ2-5; 7 positions agree with TRBD1. The CDR3 is 14 residues long. Germline-derived CDR1 and CDR2 are SGHTA and FQGNSA. The junction had 7 bases not matched to a gene; V was cut back by 4 bases and J by 5 bases. The CDR3 loop reads CASSSVGGGETQYF. The CDR3, as DNA: TGTGCCAGCAGCTCCGTAGGGGGCGGTGAGACCCAGTACTTC. Full variable domain (missing parts from reference TRBV7-2 and TRBJ2-5): GAGVSQSPSNKVTEKGKDVELRCDPISGHTALYWYRQSLGQGLEFLIYFQGNSAPDKSGLPSDRFSAERTGGSVSTLTIQRTQQEDSAVYLCASSSVGGGETQYFGPGTRLLVL.

V and J are TRBV25-1 and TRBJ2-2; possibly TRBD2 for D (5 bases). Germline values: CDR1 MGHDK, CDR2 SYGVNS. This CDR3 region has 13 residues. V dropped 1 base and J dropped 7 bases, with 7 bases sitting between them. This CDR3 reads CASSELLGGELFF. CDR3 in DNA: TGTGCCAGCAGTGAATTACTAGGCGGGGAGCTGTTTTTT. The full variable domain, completed using reference TRBV25-1 and TRBJ2-2, is EADIYQTPRYLVIGTGKKITLECSQTMGHDKMYWYQQDPGMELHLIHYSYGVNSTEKGDLSSESTVSRIRTEHFPLTLESARPSHTSQYLCASSELLGGELFFGEGSRLTVL.

This clonotype occurred a few times. The genes are TRBV29-1 and TRBJ2-7, with TRBD1 as a possible D gene (5 bases). V lost 5 bases and J lost 0, with 14 bases in between. The CDR3 spans 14 residues. The V gene's germline CDR1 is SQVTM and CDR2 ANQGSEA. CDR3 residues: CSVHSTDRSYEQYF. The CDR3 DNA follows: TGCAGCGTTCACTCGACAGACCGCTCCTACGAGCAGTACTTC.

The table lists this clonotype with a few counts. The V call is TRBV20-1, the J call TRBJ2-5; possibly TRBD1 for D (5 bases). This CDR3 comprises 15 residues. V lost 3 bases, J lost 3 bases, and 17 bases lay in between. Germline V CDR1 and CDR2: DFQATT, SNEGSKA (reference sequence). The CDR3 here is CSASPPPVGEETQYF. In DNA, the CDR3 is TGCAGTGCTAGCCCCCCTCCGGTAGGGGAAGAGACCCAGTACTTC.

In this sample, this clonotype turned up a few times. V is TRBV6-1 and J is TRBJ2-7; D unclear. This CDR3 region has 14 residues. Germline V lookup: CDR1 MNHNS, CDR2 SASEGT. V lost 6 bases and J 1 base, leaving 13 bases between the germline ends. The CDR3 nucleotides read TGTGCCAGCAGGCGAGCGATAGAATCCTACGAGCAGTACTTC. Amino acid sequence: CASRRAIESYEQYF.

There are a few counts of this clonotype. The chain recombines TRBV6-1 with TRBJ2-7, with 8 bases aligning to TRBD1. After removal of 5 bases from V and 4 bases from J, the junction contained 10 bases not matched to a gene. The germline gives CDR1 MNHNS, CDR2 SASEGT. This CDR3 contains 15 residues. The DNA for the CDR3 is TGTGCCAGCAGTAGAATGGACAGGGTAGGATACGAGCAGTACTTC. Translation: CASSRMDRVGYEQYF.

The chain links TRBV12-3 or TRBV12-4 to TRBJ2-1, with TRBD1 as a possible D gene (5 bases). V shed 8 bases and J shed 6 bases, with 11 bases lying between them. The CDR3 contains 12 residues. In DNA form, the CDR3 reads TGTGCCAGCTGTACAGGCCCCAATGAGCAGTTCTTC. Its translation: CASCTGPNEQFF.

This chain joins TRBV7-2 and TRBJ2-6; D perhaps matches TRBD2 (5 bases). Germline-derived CDR1 and CDR2 are SGHTA and FQGNSA. V was pared by 5 bases and J by 0 bases, with 14 bases between. The CDR3 totals 17 residues. The CDR3 bases are TGTGCCAGCAGCCGCCTACGGGGTCTCTCTGGGGCCAACGTCCTGACTTTC. Amino acid sequence: CASSRLRGLSGANVLTF.

This clonotype appeared a few times. The chain carries TRBV10-3 and TRBJ1-1; D gene unclear. V lost 7 bases and J 5 bases, leaving 14 bases between the germline ends. Germline CDR1 ENHRY, CDR2 SYGVKD. The CDR3 is made up of 13 amino acids. This chain's CDR3 is CAITRKEGTEAFF. DNA for the CDR3: TGTGCCATCACAAGGAAGGAGGGAACTGAAGCTTTCTTT.

This clonotype was seen a few times. This sequence joins TRBV5-1 and TRBJ2-7; D uncertain. The ends were cut back, 7 bases at V and 5 bases at J, with 16 bases in the middle. The germline gives CDR1 SGHRS, CDR2 YFSETQ. This CDR3 contains 13 residues. DNA of the CDR3: TGCGCCAGCCACTTTACTTCTGGGAACGAGCAGTACTTC. This codes for CASHFTSGNEQYF.

J is TRBJ2-7 and V is TRBV2; 7 nucleotides align to TRBD2. Germline V gene sequence: CDR1 SNHLY, CDR2 FYNNEI. CDR3 size: 15 residues. Trimming cost V 1 base and J 2 bases; bases outside gene matches: 5. The CDR3 sequence: CASSEGTSETYEQYF. DNA of the CDR3: TGTGCCAGCAGTGAAGGTACTAGCGAGACCTACGAGCAGTACTTC. The full variable domain, completed using reference TRBV2 and TRBJ2-7, is EPEVTQTPSHQVTQMGQEVILRCVPISNHLYFYWYRQILGQKVEFLVSFYNNEISEKSEIFDDQFSVERPDGSNFTLKIRSTKLEDSAMYFCASSEGTSETYEQYFGPGTRLTVT.

This clonotype was picked up one time. The genes are TRBV19 and TRBJ2-1; 7 bases agree with TRBD2. Germline CDR1 LNHDA, CDR2 SQIVND (reference sequence). V shed 3 bases and J 4 bases; nucleotides not matched to a gene: 6. CDR3 size: 15 residues. CDR3 sequence: CASSIGGGVYNEQFF. The CDR3 nucleotides read TGTGCCAGTAGTATCGGCGGGGGAGTGTACAATGAGCAGTTCTTC.

The chain couples TRBV20-1 to TRBJ2-7; D is possibly TRBD2 (6 bases). The CDR3 is 14 amino acids. Trimming left V 3 bases short and J 2 bases short, with 14 bases between. CDR1 and CDR2 from the germline V gene are DFQATT and SNEGSKA (reference sequence). CDR3 protein: CSASIGTGAYEQYF. The CDR3 DNA reads TGCAGTGCTAGCATCGGGACTGGGGCCTACGAGCAGTACTTC.

This clonotype appeared a few times. This chain uses TRBV7-9 with TRBJ1-1, with D unclear. Trimming took off 5 bases at V and 10 bases at J, with 17 bases between the two ends. The CDR3 runs 13 residues. Germline CDR1 SEHNR, CDR2 FQNEAQ (reference sequence). DNA for the CDR3: TGTGCCAGCAGCCCCGGGTCGGGGTGGATAGCTTTCTTT. Translating gives CASSPGSGWIAFF.

This clonotype has more than one count but fewer than ten. J is TRBJ1-6 and V is TRBV7-9; D is perhaps TRBD1 (6 bases). CDR3 size: 16 residues. Germline values: CDR1 SEHNR, CDR2 FQNEAQ (reference sequence). V shed 5 bases and J shed 5 bases, with 16 bases lying between them. DNA for the CDR3: TGTGCCAGCAGCCCCCCGGCCAGGGGCAATAATTCACCCCTCCACTTT. It yields the protein CASSPPARGNNSPLHF.

In its sample, this clonotype was seen many times. This chain joins TRBV4-2 and TRBJ2-1, with TRBD2 identical over 8 bases. Germline CDR1 and CDR2: LGHNA and YNFKEQ. The junction had 3 bases not matched to a gene; V was cut back by 0 bases and J by 2 bases. The CDR3 covers 16 residues. The CDR3: CASSQEGGRTYNEQFF. Written as DNA, the CDR3 is TGTGCCAGCAGCCAAGAGGGCGGGAGGACCTACAATGAGCAGTTCTTC.

This clonotype was recorded at least ten times. The chain has TRBV20-1 and TRBJ1-2; tentative D call: TRBD1 (5 bases). Trimming left V 3 bases short and J 3 bases short, with 14 bases between. The germline CDR1 and CDR2 sequences are DFQATT and SNEGSKA (reference sequence). This CDR3 region has 14 residues. The CDR3 loop is CSARGGGADYGYTF. CDR3 sequence (DNA): TGCAGTGCTAGGGGGGGAGGGGCGGACTATGGCTACACCTTC.

This clonotype appeared a few times. The chain couples TRBV5-1 to TRBJ2-1, with TRBD1 identical over 8 bases. V gave up 6 bases and J gave up 7 bases; unmatched junction bases: 12. CDR3 length: 15 residues. Germline CDR1 is SGHRS and CDR2 is YFSETQ. CDR3 bases: TGCGCCAGCAATCAGGGGGCTGGTCGGTGGAATGAGCAGTTCTTC. Amino acids: CASNQGAGRWNEQFF.

The genes are TRBV29-1 and TRBJ2-1, with no clear D. Germline assignment: CDR1 SQVTM and CDR2 ANQGSEA. This CDR3 is built from 14 residues. With 7 bases removed from V and 4 bases from J, the gap between germline ends came to 17 bases. CDR3 region: CSARPSASYNEQFF. CDR3 DNA sequence: TGCAGCGCCCGGCCGAGTGCCTCGTACAATGAGCAGTTCTTC.